Each of the 19 T cell receptor beta chains below was sequenced from the same sample in a study of cytomegalovirus exposure and HLA in healthy donors. 13 Jbeta primers and 60 Vbeta primers were used for the PCR. Repertoires were generated with immunoSEQ multiplex PCR, while TCRdb's copy carries only in-frame clones and drops some. The sample lists 180,000 or so clones; over 75% were seen once. Sequencing input: PBMCs. The receptors were sampled from a man in his late teens or twenties in good health and CMV-seropositive.

The CDR3, as DNA: TGTGCCAGCAGTGGGACAGGTGTCAATCAGCCCCAGCATTTT. Encoded protein: CASSGTGVNQPQHF. The V and J genes are TRBV6-5 and TRBJ1-5; 8 bases are shared with TRBD1. The CDR3 runs to 14 residues. The germline gives CDR1 MNHEY, CDR2 SVGAGI. After removal of 5 bases from V and 3 bases from J, the junction contained 3 bases not matched to a gene.

The chain is built from TRBV4-1 and TRBJ2-3; D remains ambiguous. Germline CDR1 and CDR2: MGHRA and YSYEKL. Trimming shortened V by 4 bases and J by 4 bases, and 6 bases separated the two germline ends. This CDR3 is 12 amino acids long. The CDR3 DNA reads as TGCGCCAGCAGCCTCCATCCAGATACGCAGTATTTT. It is translated as CASSLHPDTQYF.

V usage is TRBV4-1 and J usage is TRBJ2-7, with 12 bases lining up with TRBD2. V lost 1 base to trimming and J lost 2 bases; unmatched junction nucleotides: 15. This CDR3 comprises 20 residues. CDR1 and CDR2 (germline): MGHRA, YSYEKL. The CDR3 nucleotides read TGCGCCAGCAGCCAAGTGTTGGCTAGCGGGGGGGCTTATCCCCCCTACGAGCAGTACTTC. Amino acids: CASSQVLASGGAYPPYEQYF.

The CDR3 region has the DNA TGTGCCAGCAGTGAGGGGGAGGGTGGCTACACCTTC. Translating it yields CASSEGEGGYTF. The genes are TRBV6-5 and TRBJ1-2, with D possibly being TRBD1 (6 bases). This CDR3 is built from 12 residues. Trimming removed 5 bases at V and 7 bases at J, with 11 bases between. The germline V gene encodes CDR1 MNHEY and CDR2 SVGAGI.

The rearrangement joins TRBV19 to TRBJ2-1, with TRBD1 identical over 11 bases. In germline, CDR1 is LNHDA, CDR2 SQIVND (reference sequence). The CDR3 extends over 14 amino acids. V shed 3 bases and J 7 bases; nucleotides not matched to a gene: 2. CDR3: CASSIGTGGNEQFF. CDR3 in DNA: TGTGCCAGTAGTATTGGGACAGGGGGAAATGAGCAGTTCTTC.

V and J are TRBV11-2 and TRBJ2-7, with D hard to call. The CDR3 runs 11 residues. Germline CDR1 reads SGHAT; CDR2 reads FQNNGV. With 5 bases removed from V and 2 bases from J, the gap between germline ends came to 4 bases. This chain's CDR3 is CASSATYEQYF. CDR3 DNA sequence: TGTGCCAGCAGCGCTACCTACGAGCAGTACTTC. The entire variable domain, with the rest obtained from reference TRBV11-2 and TRBJ2-7, is as follows: EAGVAQSPRYKIIEKRQSVAFWCNPISGHATLYWYQQILGQGPKLLIQFQNNGVVDDSQLPKDRFSAERLKGVDSTLKIQPAKLEDSAVYLCASSATYEQYFGPGTRLTVT.

V and J are TRBV18 and TRBJ2-7, with 9 bases aligning to TRBD1. CDR3 length: 21 amino acids. With V trimmed by 6 bases and J by 0 bases, 24 bases remained unmatched. Germline CDR1 and CDR2: KGHSH and LQKENI. The CDR3 here is CASSSRRAWTGASFGSYEQYF. The CDR3 coding sequence is TGTGCCAGCTCTTCGCGGAGGGCCTGGACAGGGGCCTCCTTTGGCTCCTACGAGCAGTACTTC. Full variable domain (rest looked up from reference TRBV18 and TRBJ2-7): NAGVMQNPRHLVRRRGQEARLRCSPMKGHSHVYWYRQLPEEGLKFMVYLQKENIIDESGMPKERFSAEFPKEGPSILRIQQVVRGDSAAYFCASSSRRAWTGASFGSYEQYFGPGTRLTVT.

This chain joins TRBV7-9 and TRBJ2-7; TRBD1 matches at 9 bases. Losses at the gene ends were 5 bases for V and 3 bases for J; bases not matched to a gene: 5. Germline CDR1 reads SEHNR; CDR2 reads FQNEAQ (reference sequence). This CDR3 is 14 amino acids long. CDR3 loop: CASSRQGVLYEQYF. For the CDR3, the DNA is TGTGCCAGCAGCCGACAGGGGGTACTCTACGAGCAGTACTTC. The full variable domain, its missing parts supplied by reference TRBV7-9 and TRBJ2-7, is DTGVSQNPRHKITKRGQNVTFRCDPISEHNRLYWYRQTLGQGPEFLTYFQNEAQLEKSRLLSDRFSAERPKGSFSTLEIQRTEQGDSAMYLCASSRQGVLYEQYFGPGTRLTVT.

The rearrangement joins TRBV4-3 to TRBJ1-2, with D possibly matching TRBD1 (5 bases). V dropped 3 bases and J dropped 6 bases, with 14 bases sitting between them. CDR1 and CDR2 (germline): LGHNA, YSLEER. The length of the CDR3 is 14 residues. This CDR3 reads CASSHQTESHGYTF. In DNA form, the CDR3 reads TGCGCCAGCAGCCACCAGACAGAGTCCCATGGCTACACCTTC.

V usage is TRBV2 and J usage is TRBJ2-1; 14 bases align to TRBD2. The CDR3 runs to 15 residues. Germline V gene data show CDR1 as SNHLY and CDR2 as FYNNEI. The trim removed 6 bases at V and 5 bases at J, leaving 3 bases unmatched. The DNA of the CDR3 is TGTGCCAGCAGGGGGACTAGCGGGGGAAACAATGAGCAGTTCTTC. Encoded protein: CASRGTSGGNNEQFF.

The rearrangement links TRBV29-1 to TRBJ2-5, with D tentatively TRBD2 (5 bases). CDR1 and CDR2 from the germline V gene are SQVTM and ANQGSEA. V was cut by 5 bases and J by 5 bases, with 21 bases left in between. This CDR3 region has 15 residues. The CDR3: CSVSSLRAGRETQYF. In DNA form, the CDR3 reads TGCAGCGTTAGCTCCTTGAGGGCGGGTCGGGAGACCCAGTACTTC. The full variable domain, its missing parts supplied by reference TRBV29-1 and TRBJ2-5, is SAVISQKPSRDICQRGTSLTIQCQVDSQVTMMFWYRQQPGQSLTLIATANQGSEATYESGFVIDKFPISRPNLTFSTLTVSNMSPEDSSIYLCSVSSLRAGRETQYFGPGTRLLVL.

The V gene is TRBV5-3, the J gene TRBJ1-2, with a tentative D call TRBD1 (5 bases). TRBV5-3 falls under the ORF class, with uncertain function. There are 12 residues in the CDR3. CDR3 residues: CGFSTGLYGYTF. DNA of the CDR3: TGTGGTTTTTCTACAGGTCTTTATGGCTACACCTTC.

This rearrangement joins TRBV18 to TRBJ2-3; 12 bases agree with TRBD2. The CDR3 runs to 17 residues. V lost 1 base to trimming and J lost 3 bases; unmatched junction nucleotides: 5. Germline CDR1 reads KGHSH; CDR2 reads LQKENI. CDR3 DNA sequence: TGTGCCAGCTCACCACAGACTAGCGGGGGAGGGACAGATACGCAGTATTTT. It codes for CASSPQTSGGGTDTQYF.

The chain has TRBV7-8 and TRBJ2-3; 8 bases are a match to TRBD2. Germline V gene lookup returns CDR1 SGHVS and CDR2 FQNEAQ. There are 14 residues in the CDR3. The V segment lost 7 bases and the J segment 2 bases; nucleotides outside the gene matches: 5. The CDR3 coding sequence is TGTGCCAGCACGCTAGCGGGTAACACAGATACGCAGTATTTT. Protein product: CASTLAGNTDTQYF.

This rearrangement joins TRBV9 to TRBJ1-2; TRBD1 might be the D (5 bases). The V end lost 2 bases, the J end lost 8 bases, and 13 bases lay between the germline ends. CDR3 length equals 13 residues. Looked up from germline, CDR1 is SGDLS and CDR2 is YYNGEE. The CDR3 spells CASSVRLSGGYTF. The CDR3, as DNA: TGTGCCAGCAGCGTGAGATTGTCAGGGGGCTACACCTTC.

The V call is TRBV7-9, the J call TRBJ2-7; D remains unclear. The V gene lost 4 bases and the J gene lost 5 bases, with 12 bases spanning the gap. CDR3 length: 13 amino acids. CDR1 and CDR2 (germline): SEHNR, FQNEAQ (reference sequence). The CDR3 DNA is TGTGCCAGCAGCTCTTTCGGGTTTCACGAGCAGTACTTC. This sequence encodes CASSSFGFHEQYF.

This clone was found a few times. The chain recombines TRBV6-5 with TRBJ1-2, with TRBD1 matching over 8 bases. The CDR3 runs 15 residues. J was trimmed by 5 bases and V by 2 bases; bases with no gene match: 7. In germline, CDR1 is MNHEY, CDR2 SVGAGI. Here the CDR3 reads CASSYADRGGYGYTF. The DNA of the CDR3 is TGTGCCAGCAGTTACGCCGACAGGGGAGGGTATGGCTACACCTTC.

The rearrangement joins TRBV4-3 to TRBJ2-6, with 8 bases aligning to TRBD1. Germline loops: CDR1 LGHNA, CDR2 YSLEER. The length of the CDR3 is 15 residues. The ends lost 5 bases at V and 10 bases at J; junction bases unmatched: 10. The CDR3, as DNA: TGCGCCAGCAGCAACGGGACAGGCTCTCGTAACGTCCTGACTTTC. Its protein product is CASSNGTGSRNVLTF.

This clone was seen a single time. CDR3 in amino acids: CASSESQGSEDGYTF. For the CDR3, the DNA is TGCGCCAGCAGCGAGAGCCAGGGGAGTGAGGATGGCTACACCTTC. The gene calls are TRBV5-1 and TRBJ1-2; D might be TRBD1 (6 bases). This CDR3 is 15 amino acids long. The V gene lost 4 bases and the J gene lost 6 bases, with 19 bases spanning the gap. From germline, CDR1 is SGHRS and CDR2 YFSETQ.